These 12 T cell receptor beta chains originate from one sample sequenced in a study of cytomegalovirus exposure and HLA in healthy donors. The repertoire was sequenced with immunoSEQ multiplex PCR; TCRdb's copy has only in-frame clones and lacks some. The sample has about 250,000 clones, about 90% seen once; the top ten hold more than 10%. Sample: PBMCs. These receptors all come from a man aged 18-30 years in good health and CMV-seropositive.

This chain joins TRBV5-4 and TRBJ2-7, with TRBD2 matching 15 bases. The CDR3 sequence is 16 residues long. CDR1 and CDR2 from the germline V gene are SGHNT and YYREEE (reference sequence). J lost 4 bases, V lost 4 bases, and 6 bases had no gene match. CDR3 in DNA: TGTGCCAGCAGCAGGGGGGGACTAGCGGGAGGTTACGAGCAGTACTTC. Translated, it gives CASSRGGLAGGYEQYF. The full variable domain, with the rest looked up from reference TRBV5-4 and TRBJ2-7, is ETGVTQSPTHLIKTRGQQVTLRCSSQSGHNTVSWYQQALGQGPQFIFQYYREEENGRGNFPPRFSGLQFPNYSSELNVNALELDDSALYLCASSRGGLAGGYEQYFGPGTRLTVT.

CDR3 in DNA: TGTGCCAGCAGCTTAGTGGCGGGAGGGGACCGCGAGACCCAGTACTTC. This encodes CASSLVAGGDRETQYF. The V and J genes are TRBV7-2 and TRBJ2-5, with 9 bases aligning to TRBD2. Germline V gene sequence: CDR1 SGHTA, CDR2 FQGNSA. Trimming took 1 base from V and 5 from J; bases not matched to a gene: 8. This CDR3 is built from 16 residues. Filled out from reference TRBV7-2 and TRBJ2-5, the complete variable domain reads GAGVSQSPSNKVTEKGKDVELRCDPISGHTALYWYRQSLGQGLEFLIYFQGNSAPDKSGLPSDRFSAERTGGSVSTLTIQRTQQEDSAVYLCASSLVAGGDRETQYFGPGTRLLVL.

The chain carries TRBV27 and TRBJ2-1; TRBD1 matches 11 bases. The length of the CDR3 is 16 residues. Germline V gene sequence: CDR1 MNHEY, CDR2 SMNVEV (reference sequence). Germline trimming cut 5 bases from V and 4 bases from J; bases unmatched to any gene: 7. CDR3 sequence (DNA): TGTGCCAGCAGTCCCCGGGACAGGGGGTTGTACAATGAGCAGTTCTTC. Its translation is CASSPRDRGLYNEQFF.

This rearrangement joins TRBV9 to TRBJ1-2; tentatively, D is TRBD1 (5 bases). Trimming cost V 7 bases and J 3 bases, with 19 bases left between them. This CDR3 region has 15 residues. Germline CDR1 SGDLS, CDR2 YYNGEE. CDR3 amino acids: CASLGEGGNHYGYTF. CDR3 bases: TGTGCCAGCCTGGGGGAGGGCGGAAATCACTATGGCTACACCTTC.

The chain has TRBV5-4 and TRBJ2-1, with D unresolved. The V and J ends lost 0 bases and 12 bases respectively, with 10 bases between them. The CDR3 runs 12 residues. Looked up from germline, CDR1 is SGHNT and CDR2 is YYREEE (reference sequence). CDR3 DNA: TGTGCCAGCAGCTTGGGAACGCGCTCGCAGTTCTTC. Translating it yields CASSLGTRSQFF.

The table lists this clone with many counts. This rearrangement joins TRBV5-1 to TRBJ1-4; D is ambiguous. The CDR3 sequence is 15 residues long. Germline V gene lookup returns CDR1 SGHRS and CDR2 YFSETQ. The V end lost 3 bases, the J end lost 5 bases, and 14 bases lay between the germline ends. CDR3 DNA: TGCGCCAGCAGCTACGGGGTTGGGGAAAATGAAAAACTGTTTTTT. This sequence encodes CASSYGVGENEKLFF.

The chain employs TRBV6-4 and TRBJ1-2, with D tentatively TRBD1 (6 bases). Germline V gives CDR1 MRHNA, CDR2 SNTAGT. This CDR3 region has 13 residues. Deletions cut 2 bases from V and 7 bases from J, with 11 bases between. The DNA for the CDR3 is TGTGCCAGCAGTGACAACAGGGTTAGTGGCTACACCTTC. This encodes CASSDNRVSGYTF.

In DNA, the CDR3 is TGTGCCAGCATGGGCAGGGGGTTGCGGGGGGCCTCCGAGCAGTACTTC. Its protein product is CASMGRGLRGASEQYF. The genes are TRBV28 and TRBJ2-7; maybe TRBD2 (8 bases). CDR1 MDHEN and CDR2 SYDVKM come from the germline V gene. The germline V and J ends were trimmed by 7 bases and 6 bases, with 25 bases remaining between them. The CDR3 has 16 amino acids.

The rearrangement joins TRBV20-1 to TRBJ2-1; D is uncertain. V dropped 2 bases and J dropped 4 bases, with 3 bases sitting between them. Germline V CDR1 and CDR2: DFQATT, SNEGSKA (reference sequence). CDR3 size: 11 residues. CDR3 loop: CSARRYNEQFF. The DNA of the CDR3 is TGCAGTGCTAGAAGGTACAATGAGCAGTTCTTC.

The V and J genes are TRBV28 and TRBJ1-5, with D maybe TRBD1 (6 bases). Germline values: CDR1 MDHEN, CDR2 SYDVKM. V lost 6 bases and J 2 bases, leaving 14 bases between the germline ends. This CDR3 is 15 amino acids long. CDR3 coding DNA: TGTGCCAGCAGGAGGGGGGTAACGGGCAATCAGCCCCAGCATTTT. It is translated as CASRRGVTGNQPQHF.

The V call is TRBV18, the J call TRBJ1-1; perhaps TRBD1 as D (6 bases). The CDR3 covers 16 residues. V dropped 1 base and J dropped 0 bases, with 12 bases sitting between them. Per germline, CDR1 KGHSH and CDR2 LQKENI. The DNA for the CDR3 is TGTGCCAGCTCACCACAACAGGGCCGTTTGAACACTGAAGCTTTCTTT. Residues: CASSPQQGRLNTEAFF. Based on the CDR3 plus reference TRBV18 and TRBJ1-1, the full variable domain is NAGVMQNPRHLVRRRGQEARLRCSPMKGHSHVYWYRQLPEEGLKFMVYLQKENIIDESGMPKERFSAEFPKEGPSILRIQQVVRGDSAAYFCASSPQQGRLNTEAFFGQGTRLTVV.

The chain carries TRBV10-3 and TRBJ1-2; D remains ambiguous. The CDR3 totals 11 residues. Trimming took off 0 bases at V and 8 bases at J, with 4 bases between the two ends. In germline, CDR1 is ENHRY, CDR2 SYGVKD. The DNA for the CDR3 is TGTGCCATCAGTGAGTCTTACGGCTACACCTTC. Translating it yields CAISESYGYTF.